These T cell receptor beta chains were read from a single sample in a study of cytomegalovirus exposure and HLA in healthy donors. Method: immunoSEQ multiplex PCR; TCRdb's copy keeps in-frame clones and lacks some. Of 120,000 or so clones in the sample, about four fifths were seen once. Sequenced material: PBMCs. The receptors were gathered from a woman in her thirties or forties in good health and CMV-seronegative. Both conserved end residues are part of each CDR3. The D gene is left open where the match is weak. Clone size, where shown, is once, few, many, or a class for clones that have expanded.

clone size	D gene	J gene	V gene	CDR3 DNA	CDR3 protein
NA	TRBD1	TRBJ1-3	TRBV7-2	TGTGCCAGCAGCTCCAACAGGGGGAGTGGAAACACCATATATTTT	CASSSNRGSGNTIYF
NA	NA	TRBJ1-2	TRBV19	TGTGCCAGTAGTAAAGACAGTGGAGCTAACTATGGCTACACCTTC	CASSKDSGANYGYTF
NA	NA	TRBJ2-5	TRBV28	TGTGCCAGCAGACAGGGATCGAAGACCCAGTACTTC	CASRQGSKTQYF
NA	NA	TRBJ1-1	TRBV5-1	TGCGCCAGCAGAAACGGGGGGGGGAACACTGAAGCTTTCTTT	CASRNGGGNTEAFF
NA	NA	TRBJ1-1	TRBV7-9	TGTGCCAGCAGCTTTGTTGAGGGAGTGAACACTGAAGCTTTCTTT	CASSFVEGVNTEAFF
NA	NA	TRBJ1-1	TRBV6-5	TGTGCCAGCAGTTACGAGGGATTTCGAGAAGCTTTCTTT	CASSYEGFREAFF
once	NA	TRBJ1-1	TRBV5-6	TGTGCCAGCGGGGGGGTTCCGGGGAATGAAGCTTTCTTT	CASGGVPGNEAFF
few	TRBD1	TRBJ1-3	TRBV2	TGTGCCAGCAGTGCGGACAGGGTCCCTGGAAACACCATATATTTT	CASSADRVPGNTIYF
NA	NA	TRBJ2-3	TRBV11-2	TGTGCCAGCAGCTTATTCTTCGAGCAGGGAAACACAGATACGCAGTATTTT	CASSLFFEQGNTDTQYF
once	NA	TRBJ1-1	TRBV19	TGTGCCAGTAGTACCAGGGGAAGTGGCCAGACGGCTGAAGCTTTCTTT	CASSTRGSGQTAEAFF
NA	TRBD1	TRBJ1-2	TRBV6-5	TGTGCCAGCAGTAGACCGGGACAGAGCCTCGGGGGCTACACCTTC	CASSRPGQSLGGYTF
NA	NA	TRBJ2-2	TRBV5-4	TGTGCCAGCAGCTTGAGCATACGGGACACCGGGGAGCTGTTTTTT	CASSLSIRDTGELFF
NA	NA	TRBJ2-6	TRBV5-4	TGTGCCAGCTCCCGCAGGGAATCTGGGGCCAACGTCCTGACTTTC	CASSRRESGANVLTF
few	NA	TRBJ2-7	TRBV7-8	TGTGCCAGCAGGGGGGCTGGCTCCTACGAGCAGTACTTC	CASRGAGSYEQYF
NA	TRBD1	TRBJ1-4	TRBV7-7	TGTGCCAGCAGCCCAGGGACAGGGGGCTTTGAAAAACTGTTTTTT	CASSPGTGGFEKLFF
NA	NA	TRBJ1-1	TRBV7-2	TGTGCCAGCACGGCGAGGGCTGAAGCTTTCTTT	CASTARAEAFF
NA	TRBD1	TRBJ1-4	TRBV10-3	TGTGCCATCAGGAACCCCGGGACAGGGGACGAAAAACTGTTTTTT	CAIRNPGTGDEKLFF
NA	NA	TRBJ2-7	TRBV27	TGTGCCAGCAGTTTATCGAACGGGGTGACAGGTTCCTACGAGCAGTACTTC	CASSLSNGVTGSYEQYF
few	NA	TRBJ1-2	TRBV11-2	TGTGCCAGCAGCCAAAGGGGTGGCTATGGCTACACCTTC	CASSQRGGYGYTF
once	TRBD2	TRBJ2-7	TRBV6-6	TGTGCCAGTCTAGCGGGAGCCCTCTACGAGCAGTACTTC	CASLAGALYEQYF
once	NA	TRBJ2-1	TRBV19	TGTGCCAGTAGTCTTCCCCGCACGGGGCAGTTCTTC	CASSLPRTGQFF
NA	NA	TRBJ1-1	TRBV20-1	TGCAGGGGAGACAGGTCAACTTTCTTT	CRGDRSTFF
NA	TRBD2	TRBJ2-7	TRBV11-2	TGTGCCAGCAGCTCGACTAGCGGGAGGGCCCTCTACGAGCAGTACTTC	CASSSTSGRALYEQYF
NA	NA	TRBJ2-5	TRBV5-1	TGCGCCAGCAGAAGGGACACCAAACAAGAGACCCAGTACTTC	CASRRDTKQETQYF
NA	NA	TRBJ2-2	TRBV30	TGTGCCTGGAGTGTAGATTCAGTGTCCACCGGGGAGCTGTTTTTT	CAWSVDSVSTGELFF
NA	NA	TRBJ1-4	TRBV30	TGTGCCTGGAGTGTAGGCAGGGTGCGGGGCGTTGGAAAACTGTTTTTT	CAWSVGRVRGVGKLFF
NA	TRBD1	TRBJ2-1	TRBV7-8	TGTGCCAGCAGCGTCCGGGACAGCTACAATGAGCAGTTCTTC	CASSVRDSYNEQFF
NA	NA	TRBJ1-2	TRBV19	TGTGCCAGTAGTATAGGGTACCAGGGAAACTATGGCTACACCTTC	CASSIGYQGNYGYTF
NA	NA	TRBJ2-5	TRBV6-5	TGTGCCAGCAGTTATGCCGGGACAACGGAGACCCAGTACTTC	CASSYAGTTETQYF
NA	NA	TRBJ2-1	TRBV5-4	TGTGCCTGGAAAAGCGGAGGGAATGAGCAGTTCTTC	CAWKSGGNEQFF
NA	TRBD1	TRBJ1-1	TRBV28	TGTGCCAGCATCGGACAGGGCGACACTGAAGCTTTCTTT	CASIGQGDTEAFF
NA	TRBD2	TRBJ2-1	TRBV6-1	TGTGCCAGCAGTGAAATTAGCGGGGGCTACAATGAGCAGTTCTTC	CASSEISGGYNEQFF
NA	NA	TRBJ1-2	TRBV5-1	TGCGCCAGCAGCCCGGACGGAGGTCGGGGCTACACCTTC	CASSPDGGRGYTF
NA	NA	TRBJ1-5	TRBV4-3	TGCGCCAGCAGCCAAGATCGGGGGAGCAATCAGCCCCAGCATTTT	CASSQDRGSNQPQHF
once	NA	TRBJ2-7	TRBV6-5	TGTGCCAGCAGCCCAATTCAGGGGGGACTCGAGCAGTACTTC	CASSPIQGGLEQYF
NA	NA	TRBJ2-3	TRBV5-1	TGCGCCAGCAGCTTGACAGTCACAGATACGCAGTATTTT	CASSLTVTDTQYF
once	NA	TRBJ2-3	TRBV5-1	TGCGCCAGCAGCTTGGTGGACAGAGATTCAGATACGCAGTATTTT	CASSLVDRDSDTQYF
NA	TRBD1	TRBJ1-1	TRBV11-1	TGTGCCAGCAGTCCTACTGGACAGGGGGTCACTGAAGCTTTCTTT	CASSPTGQGVTEAFF
NA	TRBD2	TRBJ2-7	TRBV4-3	TGCGCCAGCAGCCACGGACTAGCGGGAACCTACGAGCAGTACTTC	CASSHGLAGTYEQYF
few	NA	TRBJ1-1	TRBV6-6	TGTGCCAGCAGTTCGACAGCGCTGAACACTGAAGCTTTCTTT	CASSSTALNTEAFF
NA	NA	TRBJ2-2	TRBV5-1	TGCGCCAGCCATGAGACAGGTCGGGGGGAGCTGTTTTTT	CASHETGRGELFF
NA	TRBD1	TRBJ2-7	TRBV7-9	TGTGCCAGCAGCTTAGGACAGGGGGAAGGCGAGCAGTACTTC	CASSLGQGEGEQYF
NA	NA	TRBJ1-4	TRBV7-9	TGTGCCAGCAGCCAACAGGGTTTTAATGAAAAACTGTTTTTT	CASSQQGFNEKLFF
NA	TRBD1	TRBJ1-5	TRBV5-1	TGCGCCAGCAGCCCGGGACAGAATAGCAATCAGCCCCAGCATTTT	CASSPGQNSNQPQHF
once	TRBD1	TRBJ2-5	TRBV5-6	TGTGCCAGCAGCTTGGTTGGGACAGGGAGAGAGACCCAGTACTTC	CASSLVGTGRETQYF
NA	TRBD2	TRBJ2-1	TRBV28	TGTGCCAGCAGTCCACTATTCGGGACTAGCGGGAGTCTAGTAAATGAGCAGTTCTTC	CASSPLFGTSGSLVNEQFF
NA	TRBD1	TRBJ1-1	TRBV15	TGTGCCACCAGCAGAGCCCCGACAGGGGGCACTGAAGCTTTCTTT	CATSRAPTGGTEAFF
NA	NA	TRBJ2-1	TRBV4-2	TGTGCCAGCAGCCCCAGTGAGACGGGGAATGAGCAGTTCTTC	CASSPSETGNEQFF
NA	NA	TRBJ2-5	TRBV5-8	TGTGCCAGCAGCTTGAGTGACTCGGCGGTTGAGACCCAGTACTTC	CASSLSDSAVETQYF
NA	NA	TRBJ2-7	TRBV7-9	TGTGCCAGCAGCCCCGGGAGTCGGAACGAGCAGTACTTC	CASSPGSRNEQYF
NA	NA	TRBJ2-1	TRBV7-9	TGTTCCAGCAGCCCCCTCCGGCGGGATTACAATGAGCAGTTCTTC	CSSSPLRRDYNEQFF
NA	NA	TRBJ2-5	TRBV6-1	TGTGCCACCCTCAGGGGAGCCCCCCAAGAGACCCAGTACTTC	CATLRGAPQETQYF
NA	NA	TRBJ2-1	TRBV5-4	TGTGCCAGCAGCTTGTCCAGGACAAACAATGAGCAGTTCTTC	CASSLSRTNNEQFF
few	TRBD1	TRBJ1-3	TRBV27	TGTGCCACCATGACAGGGGGCGCCCTCTTCTCTGGAAACACCATATATTTT	CATMTGGALFSGNTIYF
few	NA	TRBJ2-7	TRBV2	TGTGCCAGCAGCCCTGTCGGGTCCTACGAGCAGTACTTC	CASSPVGSYEQYF
NA	NA	TRBJ2-3	TRBV27	TGTGCCAGCAGCCTAGCATCCGGCACAGATACGCAGTATTTT	CASSLASGTDTQYF
NA	NA	TRBJ1-4	TRBV7-2	TGTGCCAGCAGCTTAGTATCGTCGGCAGGGAATGAAAAACTGTTTTTT	CASSLVSSAGNEKLFF
NA	TRBD2	TRBJ2-5	TRBV11-2	TGTGCCAGCAGCTTTAGCGGGGGGGCCCAAGAGACCCAGTACTTC	CASSFSGGAQETQYF
NA	NA	TRBJ2-3	TRBV21-1	TGTGCCAGCAGCAGTAACAGGGGAGGAGGAGATACGCAGTATTTT	CASSSNRGGGDTQYF
NA	NA	TRBJ1-2	TRBV28	TGTGCCAGCAGTTTAGGGCAGGGTACCCACACCTTC	CASSLGQGTHTF